The clone carrying this TCR beta chain was counted only a few times. The antigen remains unidentified. Each CDR3 protein gets one entry after TCRdb re-called the RT-PCR reads with MiXCR. Of hundreds of thousands of distinct CDR3 sequences listed, 12% are singletons. The CDR3 totals 13 residues. Germline-derived CDR1 and CDR2 are LGHDT and YNNKEL (reference sequence). Trimming left V 2 bases short and J 3 bases short, with 6 bases between. This sample is part of a study of response to subunit inactivated influenza vaccine. Points from the study as a whole: Each seasonal flu vaccination may recruit only limited new T cells, authors suggested.

The chain combines TRBV3-1 with TRBJ2-3, with unresolved D. This receptor was identified in a man aged 50-59 years who received an inactivated influenza vaccine. The input for sequencing was PBMCs from blood, taken on the day of vaccination. CDR3 amino acids: CASSQSMTDTQYF. CDR3 DNA sequence: TGTGCCAGCAGCCAATCTATGACAGATACGCAGTATTTT.